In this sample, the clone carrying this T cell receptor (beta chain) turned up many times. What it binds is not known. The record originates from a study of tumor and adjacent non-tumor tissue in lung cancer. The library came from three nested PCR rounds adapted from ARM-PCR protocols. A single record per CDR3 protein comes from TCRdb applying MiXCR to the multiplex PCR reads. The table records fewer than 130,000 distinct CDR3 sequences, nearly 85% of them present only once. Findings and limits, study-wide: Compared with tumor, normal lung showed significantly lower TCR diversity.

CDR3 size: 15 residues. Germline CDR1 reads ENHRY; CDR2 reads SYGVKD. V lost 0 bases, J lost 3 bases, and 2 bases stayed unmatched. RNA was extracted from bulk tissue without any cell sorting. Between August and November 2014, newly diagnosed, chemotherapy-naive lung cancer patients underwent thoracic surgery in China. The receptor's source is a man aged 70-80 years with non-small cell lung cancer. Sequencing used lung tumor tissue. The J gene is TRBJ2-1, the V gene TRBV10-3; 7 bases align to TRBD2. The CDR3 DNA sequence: TGTGCCATCAGTGAGTCGGGCGGGGGCTACAATGAGCAGTTCTTC. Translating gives CAISESGGGYNEQFF.